This TCR beta chain is from a study of T cell changes during pregnancy in multiple sclerosis. Per germline, CDR1 LGHNA and CDR2 YNFKEQ. The V and J ends lost 0 bases and 1 base respectively, with 15 bases between them. The CDR3 length is 17 residues. Data came from immunoSEQ multiplex PCR; TCRdb stores just in-frame clones and leaves some out. This sample has more than 80,000 clones, with roughly 90% found just once. The source is a female donor with multiple sclerosis, enrolled in a pregnancy study. The sample here was peripheral blood, taken in the first trimester of pregnancy. This sequence joins TRBV4-2 and TRBJ1-1; D unresolved. The CDR3 protein is CASSQDQVRSENTEAFF. CDR3 DNA sequence: TGTGCCAGCAGCCAAGATCAGGTCCGTAGTGAGAACACTGAAGCTTTCTTT.